These 15 T cell receptor beta chains share one sample of origin, sequenced in a study of identical twins. TCRdb reprocessed the 5' RACE reads via MiXCR and lists one record per CDR3 protein. The profile shows about 890,000 distinct CDR3 sequences, about 12% of them singletons. These same records also appear under a second study, on yellow fever vaccine responses in identical twins.

The sequenced sample consisted of PBMCs. These receptors all come from a woman aged 18-29 years in good health.

This clonotype showed up just a few times. V usage is TRBV15 and J usage is TRBJ2-1; the match to TRBD2 covers 10 bases. Germline V gene data show CDR1 as LNHNV and CDR2 as YYDKDF (reference sequence). The CDR3 is 15 residues long. J gave up 2 bases and V 4 bases, and 2 bases lay outside the gene matches. CDR3 region: CATSIAGGPYNEQFF. The CDR3 nucleotides are TGTGCCACCAGCATAGCGGGGGGCCCCTACAATGAGCAGTTCTTC.

This clonotype showed up just a few times. The rearrangement links TRBV12-3 or TRBV12-4 to TRBJ2-7; 12 positions agree with TRBD2. This CDR3 region has 14 residues. Trimming took 7 bases from V and 6 from J; bases not matched to a gene: 7. CDR3 amino acids: CASTRTSGTLEQYF. The CDR3 DNA reads TGTGCCAGCACCCGGACTAGCGGGACCCTCGAGCAGTACTTC.

The chain links TRBV10-3 to TRBJ2-2, with 10 bases aligning to TRBD2. Germline CDR1 and CDR2: ENHRY and SYGVKD. The length of the CDR3 is 15 residues. The J segment lost 3 bases and the V segment lost 6 bases, leaving 4 bases of the junction unmatched. CDR3 sequence reads: CAIRPTSGDTGELFF. The CDR3 DNA follows: TGTGCCATCAGGCCCACTAGCGGGGACACCGGGGAGCTGTTTTTT.

The rearrangement joins TRBV10-2 to TRBJ1-1, with D possibly TRBD1 on 6 matching bases. Germline values: CDR1 WSHSY, CDR2 SAAADI. Trimming stripped 4 bases from V and 7 bases from J, with 16 bases between. The CDR3 totals 14 residues. The CDR3 protein is CASSGNRENVEAFF. The DNA for the CDR3 is TGCGCCAGCAGTGGAAACAGGGAGAATGTTGAAGCTTTCTTT.

This clonotype came up a few times. The chain recombines TRBV20-1 with TRBJ2-2; D not resolved. The CDR3 has 12 amino acids. Germline values: CDR1 DFQATT, CDR2 SNEGSKA (reference sequence). The V end was cut by 1 base, the J end by 6 bases, with 6 bases between. This CDR3 is CSARAAPGELFF. In DNA, the CDR3 is TGCAGTGCTAGAGCCGCCCCCGGGGAGCTGTTTTTT.

V gene TRBV5-5 combines with J gene TRBJ2-1; 10 nucleotides match TRBD2. The CDR3 totals 16 residues. The V segment lost 4 bases and the J segment 3 bases; nucleotides outside the gene matches: 7. Germline V gene sequence: CDR1 SGHKS, CDR2 YYEKEE (reference sequence). CDR3 bases: TGTGCCAGCAGCATATCACTAGCGGGATACTACAATGAGCAGTTCTTC. Encoded protein: CASSISLAGYYNEQFF.

This chain joins TRBV6-1 and TRBJ1-4, with 10 positions matching TRBD1. Germline trimming cut 3 bases from V and 7 bases from J; bases unmatched to any gene: 2. The CDR3 spans 14 residues. The germline V gene has CDR1 MNHNS and CDR2 SASEGT. The CDR3 DNA sequence: TGTGCCAGCAGTGAGGGGACAGGGGTTGAAAAACTGTTTTTT. It specifies CASSEGTGVEKLFF.

This clonotype has only a few counts. The chain recombines TRBV12-3 or TRBV12-4 with TRBJ1-1, with D hard to call. The CDR3 length is 12 residues. The V end was cut by 3 bases, the J end by 8 bases, with 10 bases between. The DNA for the CDR3 is TGTGCCAGCAGTTTTCCGGAGGGAGAAGCTTTCTTT. Its translation is CASSFPEGEAFF.

The J gene is TRBJ2-1, the V gene TRBV7-8; D possibly uses TRBD1 or TRBD2 (5 bases each). CDR3 length equals 14 residues. V lost 5 bases, J lost 10 bases, and 18 bases lay in between. CDR1 is SGHVS, CDR2 FQNEAQ, per germline. The CDR3 protein is CASSQGTAGTEQFF. For the CDR3, the DNA is TGTGCCAGCAGCCAAGGGACCGCGGGCACAGAGCAGTTCTTC.

The table lists this clonotype with a few counts. This chain uses TRBV6-1 with TRBJ1-2; no clear D gene. Trimming stripped 6 bases from V and 7 bases from J, with 15 bases between. The CDR3 totals 13 residues. From germline, CDR1 is MNHNS and CDR2 SASEGT. The CDR3 DNA reads TGTGCCAGCAGATCCGGCCTTGACGCTGGCTACACCTTC. Its protein is CASRSGLDAGYTF.

This clonotype showed up just a few times. CDR3 bases: TGTGCCAGCAGTTTACCCACAGGGTCCACAGGAAACACTGAAGCTTTCTTT. This gives the protein CASSLPTGSTGNTEAFF. V gene TRBV28 combines with J gene TRBJ1-1; a weak D match, TRBD1 (6 bases). Trimming stripped 2 bases from V and 2 bases from J, with 18 bases between. The CDR3 consists of 17 residues. Per the germline V gene, CDR1 is MDHEN and CDR2 is SYDVKM.

The sample holds a few counts of this clonotype. The J gene is TRBJ1-1, the V gene TRBV6-5; D not resolved. The CDR3 loop spans 14 amino acids. Germline CDR1 and CDR2: MNHEY and SVGAGI. Trimming took off 2 bases at V and 5 bases at J, with 12 bases between the two ends. The CDR3 spells CASSYARASTEAFF. The CDR3 nucleotides read TGTGCCAGCAGTTACGCGAGGGCCTCAACTGAAGCTTTCTTT.

A few counts support this clonotype. V and J are TRBV29-1 and TRBJ2-1; 7 bases agree with TRBD2. The germline gives CDR1 SQVTM, CDR2 ANQGSEA. V lost 7 bases and J lost 0; bases outside the gene matches: 6. This CDR3 is built from 14 residues. CDR3 sequence: CSGATSDSYNEQFF. CDR3 DNA sequence: TGCAGCGGGGCCACTAGCGACTCCTACAATGAGCAGTTCTTC.

This clonotype was seen a handful of times. The chain is built from TRBV24-1 and TRBJ2-2; D is perhaps TRBD2 (6 bases). The CDR3 runs 15 residues. The V gene's germline CDR1 is KGHDR and CDR2 SFDVKD. Deletions cut 5 bases from V and 5 bases from J, with 14 bases between. The DNA for the CDR3 is TGTGCCACCAGTGTTCGTGGGAGGAAAACCGGGGAGCTGTTTTTT. Translation gives CATSVRGRKTGELFF.

This clonotype was detected ten times or more. The chain carries TRBV28 and TRBJ1-5; TRBD1 might be the D (6 bases). V was trimmed by 4 bases and J by 0 bases, leaving 19 bases between them. This CDR3 comprises 18 residues. Germline CDR1 reads MDHEN; CDR2 reads SYDVKM. CDR3 amino acids: CASSSEQGLLYSNQPQHF. CDR3 nucleotide sequence: TGTGCCAGCAGTTCCGAACAGGGCCTGCTTTATAGCAATCAGCCCCAGCATTTT.